A single sample gave rise to the 15 T cell receptor beta chains below, sequenced in a study of radiotherapy plus CTLA-4 blockade in lung cancer. TCRdb's copy holds only in-frame clones and misses some; the assay was immunoSEQ multiplex PCR. The repertoire holds about 49,000 clones, with less than 85% as singletons. The sequencing here drew on peripheral blood, taken from a patient treated with radiotherapy plus ipilimumab. These receptors were obtained from a human donor with non-small cell lung cancer who had stable disease on radiotherapy plus ipilimumab.

This chain links TRBV10-2 with TRBJ1-5; 10 nucleotides agree with TRBD1. The V segment lost 4 bases and the J segment 7 bases; nucleotides outside the gene matches: 10. CDR1 and CDR2 from the germline V gene are WSHSY and SAAADI. This CDR3 is built from 16 residues. For the CDR3, the DNA is TGCGCCAGCAGTGGCCGCTCGACAGGGGGCAGGCAGCCCCAGCATTTT. Its translation: CASSGRSTGGRQPQHF.

As for this clone: This sample also contains other DNA sequences that code for the same CDR3. The chain is built from TRBV28 and TRBJ2-7; D is undetermined. There are 10 residues in the CDR3. Trimming cost V 8 bases and J 4 bases, with 6 bases left between them. CDR1 is MDHEN, CDR2 SYDVKM, per germline. This CDR3 is CASGLYEQYV. CDR3 DNA sequence: TGTGCCAGCGGCTTGTACGAGCAGTACGTC.

The CDR3 reads CASSLASGGSDTQYF. The CDR3 DNA reads TGCGCCAGCAGCTTGGCATCTGGGGGCTCAGATACGCAGTATTTT. This chain uses TRBV5-1 with TRBJ2-3; D is perhaps TRBD1 (6 bases). This CDR3 is 15 amino acids long. Germline V CDR1 and CDR2: SGHRS, YFSETQ. V was trimmed by 0 bases and J by 4 bases, leaving 12 bases between them.

The chain combines TRBV5-4 with TRBJ1-1; possible D gene TRBD1, 5 bases. The V gene's germline CDR1 is SGHNT and CDR2 YYREEE (reference sequence). Trimming shortened V by 6 bases and J by 1 base, and 10 bases separated the two germline ends. The CDR3 is 13 residues long. In DNA form, the CDR3 reads TGTGCCAGCACCCGACAGACGAACACTGAAGCTTTCTTT. Translated, it gives CASTRQTNTEAFF.

The chain carries TRBV6-5 and TRBJ1-1, with 8 bases that match TRBD1. V dropped 7 bases and J dropped 0; count of bases not matched to a gene: 4. Germline CDR1 MNHEY, CDR2 SVGAGI. The CDR3 has 14 residues. The CDR3 DNA reads as TGTGCCAGCACTTTGGACAGGGTGAACACTGAAGCTTTCTTT. This translates into CASTLDRVNTEAFF.

CDR3 amino acids: CAWRNERDTEAFF. The CDR3 nucleotides read TGTGCCTGGCGGAATGAGAGGGACACTGAAGCTTTCTTT. This chain links TRBV30 with TRBJ1-1, with no clear D. Germline CDR1 is GTSNPN and CDR2 is SVGIG (reference sequence). V lost 5 bases and J lost 3, with 13 bases in between. The CDR3 is 13 residues long.

This sequence joins TRBV2 and TRBJ2-3, with TRBD2 matching over 7 bases. Germline lookup yields CDR1 SNHLY and CDR2 FYNNEI. The CDR3 length is 14 residues. V shed 7 bases and J 2 bases; nucleotides not matched to a gene: 6. Written as DNA, the CDR3 is TGTGCCAGCAAGGGCCGGGGGGACACAGATACGCAGTATTTT. Translating gives CASKGRGDTDTQYF.

The gene calls are TRBV6-5 and TRBJ1-1, with D unclear. This CDR3 spans 13 amino acids. Germline loops: CDR1 MNHEY, CDR2 SVGAGI. V was clipped by 5 bases and J by 5 bases, with 12 bases between them. CDR3 protein: CASSPPMRTEAFF. The CDR3, as DNA: TGTGCCAGCAGTCCCCCGATGAGGACTGAAGCTTTCTTT.

The rearrangement joins TRBV5-1 to TRBJ1-1; D gene unclear. The germline V gene has CDR1 SGHRS and CDR2 YFSETQ. CDR3 length: 15 residues. Deletions cut 0 bases from V and 6 bases from J, with 15 bases between. Here the CDR3 DNA reads TGCGCCAGCAGCTTGGATCAAGTAGGCATATCTGAAGCTTTCTTT. This codes for CASSLDQVGISEAFF.

V is TRBV6-6 and J is TRBJ1-2; D is unresolved. CDR1 and CDR2 (germline): MNHNY, SVGAGI (reference sequence). The V end lost 6 bases, the J end lost 2 bases, and 13 bases lay between the germline ends. The CDR3 sequence is 14 residues long. The CDR3 sequence: CASSSSGRNYGYTF. For the CDR3, the DNA is TGTGCCAGCAGCTCCTCGGGGAGGAACTATGGCTACACCTTC.

V is TRBV6-6 and J is TRBJ2-1, with a possible D match to TRBD1 (6 bases). Germline-derived CDR1 and CDR2 are MNHNY and SVGAGI (reference sequence). The CDR3 extends over 16 amino acids. Between the trimmed V and J ends, which lost 7 bases and 2 bases, there was a span of 18 bases. Here the CDR3 reads CASTPEGVLAYNEQFF. The CDR3 bases are TGTGCCAGCACCCCTGAGGGGGTTTTGGCCTACAATGAGCAGTTCTTC.

The rearrangement joins TRBV29-1 to TRBJ1-1, with a tentative D call TRBD1 (5 bases). Trimming pared 0 bases from V and 2 bases from J, leaving 7 bases between. Germline V lookup: CDR1 SQVTM, CDR2 ANQGSEA. The CDR3 sequence is 13 residues long. The CDR3 is CSVEEGVNTEAFF. The CDR3 DNA reads TGCAGCGTTGAAGAGGGGGTCAACACTGAAGCTTTCTTT.

The chain carries TRBV2 and TRBJ1-2; perhaps TRBD1 as D (5 bases). The CDR3 is 13 residues long. Per germline, CDR1 SNHLY and CDR2 FYNNEI. Trimming pared 2 bases from V and 4 bases from J, leaving 8 bases between. Here the CDR3 DNA reads TGTGCCAGCAGTGAAAGGGGAGGCTATGGCTACACCTTC. The encoded protein is CASSERGGYGYTF.

The chain links TRBV27 to TRBJ2-3; 9 positions agree with TRBD2. The trim removed 1 base at V and 3 bases at J, leaving 5 bases unmatched. The CDR3 runs to 16 residues. Germline loops: CDR1 MNHEY, CDR2 SMNVEV (reference sequence). CDR3 bases: TGTGCCAGCAGTTTATACGGTAGCGGGGGAACAGATACGCAGTATTTT. This sequence encodes CASSLYGSGGTDTQYF.

The chain joins TRBV5-5 to TRBJ2-7; tentatively, D is TRBD1 (6 bases). The ends were cut back, 0 bases at V and 7 bases at J, with 14 bases in the middle. The germline V gene has CDR1 SGHKS and CDR2 YYEKEE (reference sequence). This CDR3 comprises 14 residues. CDR3 nucleotide sequence: TGTGCCAGCAGCTTGGACAGGGTGATTTTAGAGCAGTACGTC. It encodes CASSLDRVILEQYV.